A selection of T cell receptor beta chains follows, all from one sample in a study of T cell responses to AZD1222 COVID-19 vaccine. Repertoires were generated with immunoSEQ multiplex PCR, while TCRdb's copy carries only in-frame clones and drops some. The top ten clones hold about 12% of a sample with about 94,000 clones, 70% to 90% of them seen once. This specimen consisted of peripheral blood, obtained 28 days after the second AZD1222 dose. These receptors were collected from an adult who received the AZD1222 COVID-19 vaccine. Both conserved end residues are part of each CDR3. Each record gives: clone size, J gene, CDR3 length, V gene, D gene, CDR3 DNA, CDR3 protein. The D gene is left open where the match is weak. Clone size is given for some rows only: seen once, a few or many times, or a class if the clone is expanded.

>few|TRBJ1-3|15|TRBV6-1|NA
TGTGCCAGCAGTGAAAGTTTGGTTGGCGGAAACACCATATATTTT
CASSESLVGGNTIYF
>once|TRBJ2-7|11|TRBV27|TRBD2
TGTGCCAGGGGACTAGCGGGGGAGCAGTACTTC
CARGLAGEQYF
>NA|TRBJ2-3|13|TRBV5-4|NA
TGTGCCAGCAGCTTGGATCTCACAGATACGCAGTATTTT
CASSLDLTDTQYF
>NA|TRBJ2-2|14|TRBV5-4|NA
TGTGCCAGCAGCTTGGCTCTAGCTACCGGGGAGCTGTTTTTT
CASSLALATGELFF
>once|TRBJ2-1|18|TRBV28|TRBD1
TGTGCCAGCAGAGAGACTGGACAGGGGGTCGACTCCTACAATGAGCAGTTCTTC
CASRETGQGVDSYNEQFF
>NA|TRBJ2-2|16|TRBV7-2|NA
TGTGCCAGCAGTTATACCGGGACAAGGAACACCGGGGAGCTGTTTTTT
CASSYTGTRNTGELFF
>NA|TRBJ2-3|16|TRBV6-2/TRBV6-3|TRBD2
TGTGCCAGCAGTTACCCGGCCCTGACTAGCTCGCATACGCAGTATTTT
CASSYPALTSSHTQYF
>NA|TRBJ1-6|19|TRBV6-1|NA
TGTGCCAGCAGTGAAGACCACAGGCGCCTAAGCTCCTATAATTCACCCCTCCACTTT
CASSEDHRRLSSYNSPLHF
>NA|TRBJ1-2|14|TRBV27|NA
TGTGCCAGCAGGCGCCCCGGGTCGAACTATGGCTACACCTTC
CASRRPGSNYGYTF
>NA|TRBJ1-3|16|TRBV2|NA
TGTGCCAGCAGTGAATTCAAGTGGACCTCTGGAAACACCATATATTTT
CASSEFKWTSGNTIYF
>NA|TRBJ2-5|14|TRBV3-1/TRBV3-2|NA
TGTGCCAGCAGCCTCCAGGGAGGTAGAGAGACCCAGTACTTC
CASSLQGGRETQYF
>NA|TRBJ1-4|14|TRBV6-2/TRBV6-3|NA
TGTGCCAGCAGCGAAGGGGGTTCTAATGAAAAACTGTTTTTT
CASSEGGSNEKLFF
>NA|TRBJ1-2|12|TRBV12-3/TRBV12-4|NA
TGTGCCAGCAGTCCCGACCCCTATGGCTACACCTTC
CASSPDPYGYTF
>NA|TRBJ2-7|14|TRBV21-1|NA
TGTGCCAGCAGCAAAGTATTACCCCTGAACGAGCAGTACTTC
CASSKVLPLNEQYF